Shown below are 19 T cell receptor beta chains from a single sample sequenced in a study of shared clonotypes between healthy human individuals. The repertoire was sequenced with immunoSEQ multiplex PCR; TCRdb's copy has only in-frame clones and lacks some. This repertoire shows 2 million to 2.5 million clones, about 94% found once; its top ten account for 0.9% to 1.4%. It was CD45RO-negative cells, positively selected for CCR7, that made up naive CD8 cells, with terminally differentiated effector memory CD45RA+ cells excluded. Source material: naive CD8+ T cells sorted from blood. These receptors all stem from a man younger than 35 in good health.

This chain joins TRBV27 and TRBJ1-1; possibly TRBD1 for D (5 bases). The germline V gene has CDR1 MNHEY and CDR2 SMNVEV (reference sequence). The CDR3 spans 14 residues. Trimming cost V 5 bases and J 6 bases, with 16 bases left between them. The CDR3, as DNA: TGTGCCAGCAGTGTCTCGCCCTGGGGGGCTGAAGCTTTCTTT. It encodes CASSVSPWGAEAFF.

The chain carries TRBV5-6 and TRBJ2-7; the D gene is possibly TRBD2 (5 bases). The V and J ends lost 4 bases and 2 bases respectively, with 13 bases between them. CDR3 length equals 14 residues. Germline CDR1 and CDR2: SGHDT and YYEEEE. CDR3 residues: CASSPGISPYEQYF. The CDR3 DNA is TGTGCCAGCAGCCCCGGGATCTCCCCCTACGAGCAGTACTTC.

The chain links TRBV9 to TRBJ1-4; D is uncertain. Germline V lookup: CDR1 SGDLS, CDR2 YYNGEE. Between the trimmed V and J ends, which lost 4 bases and 4 bases, there was a span of 11 bases. This CDR3 has 14 residues. CDR3 in amino acids: CASSHDGYNEKLFF. The CDR3 coding sequence is TGTGCCAGCAGCCATGACGGCTATAATGAAAAACTGTTTTTT.

With respect to this clone: Within the sample, other DNA sequences also encode this same CDR3. The V call is TRBV6-5, the J call TRBJ1-3; the D is unclear. This CDR3 spans 14 amino acids. Trimming pared 2 bases from V and 2 bases from J, leaving 7 bases between. Germline V gene data show CDR1 as MNHEY and CDR2 as SVGAGI. CDR3 bases: TGTGCCAGCAGTTACCTTGGGGCTGGAAACACCATATATTTT. Its protein product is CASSYLGAGNTIYF.

The chain is built from TRBV19 and TRBJ1-1; D is ambiguous. Germline-derived CDR1 and CDR2 are LNHDA and SQIVND (reference sequence). Trimming stripped 5 bases from V and 4 bases from J, with 11 bases between. This CDR3 has 13 amino acids. CDR3 sequence (DNA): TGTGCCAGTAGTCGGGTTGAGGGCACTGAAGCTTTCTTT. Amino acid sequence: CASSRVEGTEAFF.

V usage is TRBV9 and J usage is TRBJ2-5; D unresolved. Germline values: CDR1 SGDLS, CDR2 YYNGEE. This CDR3 spans 12 amino acids. V was clipped by 3 bases and J by 5 bases, with 8 bases between them. Here the CDR3 DNA reads TGTGCCAGCAGCGACGTAGCTGAGACCCAGTACTTC. Residues: CASSDVAETQYF.

This clone showed up just a few times. This chain uses TRBV5-6 with TRBJ2-7; D not resolved. The CDR3 runs to 12 residues. Germline V lookup: CDR1 SGHDT, CDR2 YYEEEE. V dropped 1 base and J dropped 3 bases, with 5 bases sitting between them. CDR3 region: CASSLMDYEQYF. The CDR3 DNA is TGTGCCAGCAGCTTGATGGACTACGAGCAGTACTTC.

The chain joins TRBV6-1 to TRBJ2-1; perhaps TRBD1 as D (6 bases). In germline, CDR1 is MNHNS, CDR2 SASEGT. CDR3 size: 14 residues. V dropped 3 bases and J dropped 6 bases, with 12 bases sitting between them. Written as DNA, the CDR3 is TGTGCCAGCAGTGACTTTACAGGGACCAATGAGCAGTTCTTC. It is translated as CASSDFTGTNEQFF.

The gene calls are TRBV9 and TRBJ1-2, with D perhaps TRBD1 (5 bases). The CDR3 has 12 amino acids. Germline V gene lookup returns CDR1 SGDLS and CDR2 YYNGEE. CDR3 residues: CATKGEVYGYTF. CDR3 DNA sequence: TGTGCGACCAAAGGGGAGGTCTATGGCTACACCTTC.

Of note for this clone: Distinct nucleotide sequences in the sample also encode this CDR3. The J gene is TRBJ2-7, the V gene TRBV6-1; the D gene is possibly TRBD1 (6 bases). Trimming shortened V by 6 bases and J by 2 bases, and 11 bases separated the two germline ends. In germline, CDR1 is MNHNS, CDR2 SASEGT. The CDR3 covers 13 residues. CDR3 bases: TGTGCCAGCAGCCCAAGGGGGACCTACGAGCAGTACTTC. Its protein is CASSPRGTYEQYF.

The rearrangement uses TRBV6-5 and TRBJ1-5; D call uncertain. The CDR3 contains 15 residues. Trimming removed 0 bases from V and 2 bases from J, with 8 bases in between. Germline loops: CDR1 MNHEY, CDR2 SVGAGI. CDR3 nucleotides: TGTGCCAGCAGTTACTCAGGGCACGGCAATCAGCCCCAGCATTTT. Translated, it gives CASSYSGHGNQPQHF.

The chain employs TRBV7-2 and TRBJ2-5, with 11 bases matching TRBD2. This CDR3 has 15 amino acids. Germline trimming cut 5 bases from V and 5 bases from J; bases unmatched to any gene: 7. Germline V gives CDR1 SGHTA, CDR2 FQGNSA. The CDR3 sequence: CASSEWASGGETQYF. CDR3 DNA: TGTGCCAGCAGCGAATGGGCTAGCGGGGGGGAGACCCAGTACTTC.

This clone was counted once. V and J are TRBV4-1 and TRBJ2-2; 12 bases fit TRBD2. Germline CDR1 reads MGHRA; CDR2 reads YSYEKL. V gave up 2 bases and J gave up 7 bases; unmatched junction bases: 11. The CDR3 consists of 18 residues. CDR3 amino acids: CASSQLYPSGGAGGELFF. CDR3 sequence (DNA): TGCGCCAGCAGCCAACTATACCCTAGCGGGGGGGCAGGCGGGGAGCTGTTTTTT.

This clone was seen just once. This chain uses TRBV28 with TRBJ1-2; D gene unclear. This CDR3 is 15 amino acids long. V was trimmed by 3 bases and J by 0 bases, leaving 11 bases between them. Per the germline V gene, CDR1 is MDHEN and CDR2 is SYDVKM. The DNA of the CDR3 is TGTGCCAGCAGTTTTGTAGACACTCCTAACTATGGCTACACCTTC. This sequence encodes CASSFVDTPNYGYTF.

As to this clone: Sequence at one end of the junction differs from germline and may be a read error. V gene TRBV5-6 combines with J gene TRBJ1-4; no firm D call. The germline gives CDR1 SGHDT, CDR2 YYEEEE. CDR3 size: 14 residues. The CDR3 spells CASSLISTDEKLFF. For the CDR3, the DNA is TGTGCCAGCAGCTTGATATCAACTGATGAAAAACTGTTTTTT.

The V call is TRBV13, the J call TRBJ2-5, with 15 bases matching TRBD2. The ends lost 1 base at V and 1 base at J; junction bases unmatched: 7. Looked up from germline, CDR1 is PRHDT and CDR2 is FYEKMQ (reference sequence). There are 19 residues in the CDR3. CDR3 amino acids: CASSLAGTSGGNPQETQYF. The CDR3 nucleotides are TGTGCCAGCAGCTTAGCGGGGACTAGCGGGGGGAACCCCCAAGAGACCCAGTACTTC.

The chain recombines TRBV20-1 with TRBJ2-5, with unresolved D. The V gene's germline CDR1 is DFQATT and CDR2 SNEGSKA (reference sequence). V lost 7 bases, J lost 5 bases, and 8 bases lay in between. The CDR3 sequence is 10 residues long. The CDR3: CSGQRETQYF. For the CDR3, the DNA is TGCAGTGGCCAAAGGGAGACCCAGTACTTC.

This clone was detected only once. The chain joins TRBV11-2 to TRBJ1-4, with D maybe TRBD1 (5 bases). Germline CDR1 and CDR2: SGHAT and FQNNGV. Trimming took off 4 bases at V and 12 bases at J, with 9 bases between the two ends. CDR3 length equals 11 residues. For the CDR3, the DNA is TGTGCCAGCAGCTCCTTAGGGGAACTGTTTTTT. Protein: CASSSLGELFF.

This clone was observed a single time. V is TRBV4-1 and J is TRBJ2-1, with 15 bases lining up with TRBD2. Germline values: CDR1 MGHRA, CDR2 YSYEKL. After removal of 4 bases from V and 7 bases from J, the junction contained 2 bases not matched to a gene. The CDR3 sequence is 15 residues long. The CDR3 sequence: CASSRTSGRGNEQFF. The CDR3 nucleotides read TGCGCCAGCAGCCGGACTAGCGGGAGGGGTAATGAGCAGTTCTTC.